The 26 T cell receptor beta chains below come from one sample, sequenced in a study of vaccination effects on CD4 cells after COVID-19. Their cognate antigens are unknown. Method: immunoSEQ multiplex PCR; TCRdb's copy keeps in-frame clones and lacks some. The sample holds over 55,000 clones, around three quarters seen once. Expansion with viral peptide pools was applied to antigen-specific CD4+ T cells by the ViraFEST assay prior to sequencing. After less than twelve days in culture, the CD4+ T cells were isolated. Vaccine recipients lacked prior SARS-CoV-2 infection and had negative nucleocapsid antibodies. The source was CD4+ T cells from PBMCs cultured with HCoV-OC43 spike peptides, collected before COVID-19 vaccination. Subset given: HCoV-OC43 spike overlapping peptide pool stimulation. These receptors were collected from a human donor who received a COVID-19 vaccine.

V and J are TRBV27 and TRBJ2-1; 10 bases match TRBD2. This CDR3 has 16 residues. With V trimmed by 7 bases and J by 4 bases, 10 bases remained unmatched. Per germline, CDR1 MNHEY and CDR2 SMNVEV (reference sequence). The CDR3 DNA reads TGTGCCAGCACCCCCGCGGGACTAGCGCGGTACAATGAGCAGTTCTTC. Its protein product is CASTPAGLARYNEQFF.

This clone occurred a few times. Here the CDR3 reads CSASRGVTYNEQFF. Written as DNA, the CDR3 is TGCAGTGCTAGTAGGGGGGTTACTTACAATGAGCAGTTCTTC. J is TRBJ2-1 and V is TRBV20-1; D assignment may be TRBD1 or TRBD2 (6 bases each). V shed 3 bases and J shed 4 bases, with 13 bases lying between them. This CDR3 spans 14 amino acids. Germline V CDR1 and CDR2: DFQATT, SNEGSKA (reference sequence).

The rearrangement links TRBV4-1 to TRBJ1-2, with TRBD1 matching over 9 bases. This CDR3 spans 15 amino acids. Germline-derived CDR1 and CDR2 are MGHRA and YSYEKL. V dropped 1 base and J dropped 4; count of bases not matched to a gene: 4. The chain's CDR3 is CASSQGDREFYGYTF. The CDR3 DNA reads TGCGCCAGCAGCCAAGGGGACAGGGAGTTCTATGGCTACACCTTC.

The V and J genes are TRBV9 and TRBJ1-6; 7 bases align to TRBD1. The germline V gene has CDR1 SGDLS and CDR2 YYNGEE. V lost 2 bases and J lost 4; bases outside the gene matches: 3. There are 15 residues in the CDR3. This CDR3 is CASSVSGQYNSPLHF. The CDR3, as DNA: TGTGCCAGCAGCGTTTCGGGACAGTATAATTCACCCCTCCACTTT. Supplemented by reference TRBV9 and TRBJ1-6, the full variable domain reads DSGVTQTPKHLITATGQRVTLRCSPRSGDLSVYWYQQSLDQGLQFLIQYYNGEERAKGNILERFSAQQFPDLHSELNLSSLELGDSALYFCASSVSGQYNSPLHFGNGTRLTVT.

This chain connects TRBV18 to TRBJ1-5; possibly TRBD1 for D (5 bases). This CDR3 is built from 15 residues. Germline V lookup: CDR1 KGHSH, CDR2 LQKENI. V was cut by 3 bases and J by 6 bases, with 15 bases left in between. The CDR3 DNA reads TGTGCCAGCTCACCGTTGGGTGATGGGGGTCAGCCCCAGCATTTT. Translating it yields CASSPLGDGGQPQHF.

The V and J genes are TRBV21-1 and TRBJ1-1; TRBD1 is taken as the D call from the table, unchecked against the DNA. TRBV21-1 is a pseudogene locus. This CDR3 spans 17 amino acids. CDR3 sequence reads: CASSPFPYSPGNTEAFF. In DNA form, the CDR3 reads TGTGCCAGCAGCCCTTTCCCTTACAGCCCAGGGAACACTGAAGCTTTCTTT.

The chain employs TRBV5-1 and TRBJ2-5; 10 positions agree with TRBD2. Unmatched junction bases numbered 9, after V lost 2 bases and J lost 5 bases. CDR1 SGHRS and CDR2 YFSETQ come from the germline V gene. The CDR3 runs 16 residues. CDR3 in amino acids: CASSLTSSGGWETQYF. The CDR3 nucleotides read TGCGCCAGCAGCTTAACATCTAGCGGGGGTTGGGAGACCCAGTACTTC.

The chain is built from TRBV6-4 and TRBJ1-1; no firm D call. Trimming left V 2 bases short and J 5 bases short, with 18 bases between. The V gene's germline CDR1 is MRHNA and CDR2 SNTAGT. The CDR3 extends over 16 amino acids. The CDR3 spells CASSDLGVWGETEAFF. CDR3 DNA sequence: TGTGCCAGCAGTGACCTCGGGGTGTGGGGTGAGACTGAAGCTTTCTTT.

V is TRBV3-1 (or the pseudogene TRBV3-2) and J is TRBJ1-1; possibly TRBD1 for D (5 bases). Germline V gene data show CDR1 as LGHDT and CDR2 as YNNKEL (reference sequence). The ends were cut back, 6 bases at V and 3 bases at J, with 8 bases in the middle. The CDR3 extends over 12 amino acids. The chain's CDR3 is CASRRQYTEAFF. In DNA form, the CDR3 reads TGTGCCAGCAGACGACAGTACACTGAAGCTTTCTTT.

J is TRBJ1-1 and V is TRBV5-1, with D possibly TRBD1 on 5 matching bases. V lost 0 bases, J lost 1 base, and 10 bases lay in between. There are 15 residues in the CDR3. Germline V lookup: CDR1 SGHRS, CDR2 YFSETQ. The CDR3 nucleotides are TGCGCCAGCAGCTTGGCCAGGGTCCCGAACACTGAAGCTTTCTTT. It encodes CASSLARVPNTEAFF.

The rearrangement joins TRBV6-2 or TRBV6-3 to TRBJ2-1; the match to TRBD2 covers 11 bases. Germline V gene lookup returns CDR1 MNHEY and CDR2 SVGEGT. V was pared by 7 bases and J by 7 bases, with 6 bases of the junction left unmatched. The CDR3 is 14 amino acids. The CDR3 coding sequence is TGTGCCAGCACCCCTAGGACTAGCGGGAATGAGCAGTTCTTC. Its translation: CASTPRTSGNEQFF.

The chain links TRBV5-1 to TRBJ2-2; D is uncertain. Looked up from germline, CDR1 is SGHRS and CDR2 is YFSETQ. This CDR3 has 14 amino acids. The V end lost 7 bases, the J end lost 0 bases, and 10 bases lay between the germline ends. The CDR3 sequence: CASGQKSNTGELFF. The CDR3 bases are TGCGCCAGCGGGCAGAAGTCGAACACCGGGGAGCTGTTTTTT.

The chain links TRBV2 to TRBJ2-7; 7 positions match TRBD1. The V segment lost 5 bases and the J segment 3 bases; nucleotides outside the gene matches: 1. The CDR3 consists of 12 residues. Looked up from germline, CDR1 is SNHLY and CDR2 is FYNNEI. CDR3 in amino acids: CASSRQGYEQYV. The CDR3 DNA reads as TGTGCCAGCAGTCGACAGGGCTACGAGCAGTACGTC.

V and J are TRBV9 and TRBJ1-4, with a possible D match to TRBD1 (6 bases). V lost 4 bases and J 3 bases, leaving 16 bases between the germline ends. Germline V gene data show CDR1 as SGDLS and CDR2 as YYNGEE. The CDR3 spans 16 residues. CDR3 region: CASSPIRDTSNEKLFF. As DNA, the CDR3 is TGTGCCAGCAGCCCTATCCGGGACACTTCTAATGAAAAACTGTTTTTT.

The chain couples TRBV15 to TRBJ2-3; 7 positions match TRBD1. This CDR3 is 15 amino acids long. V shed 3 bases and J 5 bases; nucleotides not matched to a gene: 8. Per germline, CDR1 LNHNV and CDR2 YYDKDF (reference sequence). CDR3 sequence: CATSRNRGAEDTQYF. Here the CDR3 DNA reads TGTGCCACCAGCAGGAACAGGGGCGCGGAAGATACGCAGTATTTT.

The chain links TRBV5-1 to TRBJ2-1; 7 bases agree with TRBD2. Germline loops: CDR1 SGHRS, CDR2 YFSETQ. CDR3 length equals 16 residues. V dropped 5 bases and J dropped 7; count of bases not matched to a gene: 15. The CDR3 DNA is TGCGCCAGCAGTCTTGACTTGGGGGGGGGAGAGAATGAGCAGTTCTTC. This encodes CASSLDLGGGENEQFF.

This chain links TRBV9 with TRBJ2-5, with 11 positions matching TRBD2. Germline values: CDR1 SGDLS, CDR2 YYNGEE. With 4 bases clipped from V and 4 bases from J, the junction kept 9 bases outside the gene matches. The CDR3 spans 16 residues. The CDR3 DNA sequence: TGTGCCAGCAGCCCCCTCTACACTAGCGGGGGAGAGACCCAGTACTTC. It is translated as CASSPLYTSGGETQYF.

CDR3 in amino acids: CASSLGLAGDVEQFF. CDR3 coding DNA: TGTGCCAGCAGCTTAGGGCTAGCGGGGGATGTTGAGCAGTTCTTC. The J gene is TRBJ2-1, the V gene TRBV7-3; 10 nucleotides align to TRBD2. The germline V gene has CDR1 SGHTA and CDR2 FQGTGA. This CDR3 has 15 residues. V lost 2 bases and J lost 9; bases outside the gene matches: 7.

This chain joins TRBV19 and TRBJ1-4; 8 bases agree with TRBD1. From germline, CDR1 is LNHDA and CDR2 SQIVND (reference sequence). This CDR3 region has 14 residues. The V segment lost 4 bases and the J segment 8 bases; nucleotides outside the gene matches: 6. The CDR3 is CASSTDRAMEKLFF. For the CDR3, the DNA is TGTGCCAGTAGTACGGACAGGGCAATGGAAAAACTGTTTTTT.

The chain uses TRBV19 and TRBJ1-2; D is perhaps TRBD1 (6 bases). Trimming pared 5 bases from V and 3 bases from J, leaving 16 bases between. The CDR3 has 15 residues. CDR1 and CDR2 (germline): LNHDA, SQIVND (reference sequence). Here the CDR3 DNA reads TGTGCCAGTAGTCTCGCAGGGGTCGGTGACTATGGCTACACCTTC. This sequence encodes CASSLAGVGDYGYTF.

This clone is a singleton in its sample. This rearrangement joins TRBV5-1 to TRBJ2-6; the D gene is possibly TRBD2 (7 bases). CDR1 and CDR2 from the germline V gene are SGHRS and YFSETQ. CDR3 length: 15 residues. The V end lost 1 base, the J end lost 4 bases, and 9 bases lay between the germline ends. CDR3 loop: CASSLRGAGANVLTF. CDR3 nucleotide sequence: TGCGCCAGCAGCTTGCGGGGGGCAGGGGCCAACGTCCTGACTTTC.

The chain links TRBV5-1 to TRBJ1-4, with a weak D call TRBD1 (5 bases). The germline gives CDR1 SGHRS, CDR2 YFSETQ. V lost 4 bases to trimming and J lost 8 bases, with 15 bases between them. This CDR3 spans 14 amino acids. CDR3 sequence (DNA): TGCGCCAGCAGCGTGGTGGGGGGAGAAGAAAAACTGTTTTTT. This codes for CASSVVGGEEKLFF.

The rearrangement uses TRBV11-2 and TRBJ1-4; no definite D call. Germline V lookup: CDR1 SGHAT, CDR2 FQNNGV. The CDR3 has 15 amino acids. V gave up 0 bases and J gave up 6 bases, with 11 bases separating them. The chain's CDR3 is CASSLDLQAYEKLFF. The CDR3 DNA reads as TGTGCCAGCAGCTTAGATCTCCAGGCTTATGAAAAACTGTTTTTT.

The rearrangement joins TRBV18 to TRBJ1-4; maybe TRBD1 (6 bases). CDR1 is KGHSH, CDR2 LQKENI, per germline. This CDR3 is 15 amino acids long. V was trimmed by 3 bases and J by 6 bases, leaving 14 bases between them. CDR3 protein: CASSPEQGIDEKLFF. CDR3 coding DNA: TGTGCCAGCTCACCCGAACAGGGTATAGATGAAAAACTGTTTTTT.

This clone showed up just a few times. This chain joins TRBV6-5 and TRBJ1-5, with a possible D match to TRBD1 (5 bases). V was trimmed by 6 bases and J by 1 base, leaving 7 bases between them. This CDR3 contains 13 residues. Germline V gives CDR1 MNHEY, CDR2 SVGAGI. This CDR3 is CASRDTSNQPQHF. The CDR3 nucleotides read TGTGCCAGCAGGGACACAAGCAATCAGCCCCAGCATTTT.

This clone is a singleton in its sample. The CDR3 sequence: CAWQNRGYEKLFF. DNA of the CDR3: TGTGCCTGGCAGAACAGGGGGTATGAAAAACTGTTTTTT. The rearrangement joins TRBV30 to TRBJ1-4, with 8 bases identical to TRBD1. This CDR3 is 13 amino acids long. The V gene end was trimmed by 5 bases and the J gene end by 6 bases; junction bases not matched to a gene: 5. The germline V gene has CDR1 GTSNPN and CDR2 SVGIG (reference sequence).